This T cell receptor beta chain was obtained from a study of T cells expressing NK-cell markers. Broader study findings: In a few donors, dominant clonotypes made up about 25-60.1% of CD3+CD56-NKG2C+ cells. Six or seven donors had dominant NKG2C+ clonotypes that comprised about 1.0-7.0% of their CD8+ T cells.

From its re-call of the 5' RACE reads, TCRdb lists each CDR3 protein once, without DNA. The table counts a few hundred thousand distinct CDR3 sequences; around 0.42% lies in the top ten. A word on this clonotype: Antigen specificity is unknown.

Germline CDR1 is DFQATT and CDR2 is SNEGSKA (reference sequence). The CDR3 sequence is 13 residues long. Sequencing input: blood T cells: a sorted CD56 or NKG2C T cell subset, CD4+ or CD8+ T cells, or bulk PBMC T cells (not recorded which). This clonotype originated in a man younger than 30 in good health. The rearrangement joins TRBV20-1 to TRBJ2-7; TCRdb gives TRBD1 as the D gene, but with no DNA this cannot be confirmed. CDR3 loop: CSAPPGQGYEQYF.